This TCR beta chain is drawn from a study of blood T cell repertoires in COVID-19. Looking at the study overall: Researchers got acute and convalescent COVID-19 samples from the United States, Italy and Spain.

Between the trimmed V and J ends, which lost 4 bases and 4 bases, there was a span of 13 bases. CDR3 size: 14 residues. Per the germline V gene, CDR1 is ENHRY and CDR2 is SYGVKD. This clone was observed a single time. Original processing notes: The assay estimated nucleated cells by amplifying reference gene primers. Method: immunoSEQ multiplex PCR; TCRdb's copy keeps in-frame clones and lacks some. That table supplies the V and J calls and clone size; D and trimming were determined from the DNA. The data show about 80,000 clones, 80% to 85% seen once. The gene calls are TRBV10-3 and TRBJ1-2, with D hard to call. This clonotype originated in a man aged 50-60 years with acute or convalescent COVID-19. The sequencing input was peripheral blood. This chain's CDR3 is CAISAGDQIYGYTF. CDR3 DNA: TGTGCCATCAGTGCCGGGGATCAAATCTATGGCTACACCTTC.